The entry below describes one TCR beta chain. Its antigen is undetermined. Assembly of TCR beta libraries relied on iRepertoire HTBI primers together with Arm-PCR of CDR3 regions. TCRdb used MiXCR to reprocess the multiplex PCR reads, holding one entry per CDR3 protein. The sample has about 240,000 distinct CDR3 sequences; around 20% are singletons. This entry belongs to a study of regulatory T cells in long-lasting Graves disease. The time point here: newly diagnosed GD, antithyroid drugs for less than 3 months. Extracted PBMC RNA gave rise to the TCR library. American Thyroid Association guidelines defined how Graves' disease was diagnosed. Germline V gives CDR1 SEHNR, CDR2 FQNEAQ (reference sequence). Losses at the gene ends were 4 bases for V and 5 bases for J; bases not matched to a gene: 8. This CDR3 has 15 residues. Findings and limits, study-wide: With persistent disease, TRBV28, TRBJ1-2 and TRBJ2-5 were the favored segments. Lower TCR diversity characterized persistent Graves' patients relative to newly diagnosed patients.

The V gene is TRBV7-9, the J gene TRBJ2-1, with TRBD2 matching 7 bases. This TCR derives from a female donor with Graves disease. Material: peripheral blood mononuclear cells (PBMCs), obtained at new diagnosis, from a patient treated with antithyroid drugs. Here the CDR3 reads CASSWRGTANNEQFF. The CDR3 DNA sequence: TGTGCCAGCAGCTGGCGGGGGACGGCCAACAATGAGCAGTTCTTC.